A single T cell receptor beta chain is shown here with its context. Its antigen is still unknown. This entry comes from a study of glioma-infiltrating T cells after dendritic cell vaccination. Study conclusions and caveats: Patients with more pretreatment TILs had longer time to progression and survival. Few patients contributed both blood and tumor specimens.

Amplification used 60 V beta primers and 13 J beta primers. Method: immunoSEQ multiplex PCR; TCRdb's copy keeps in-frame clones and lacks some. The sample yields under 100,000 clones, around 90% seen once. Trimming cost V 5 bases and J 9 bases; bases outside gene matches: 1. The length of the CDR3 is 11 residues. The germline gives CDR1 MNHNY, CDR2 SVGAGI (reference sequence). The sample was blood, taken before dendritic cell vaccination. The genes are TRBV6-6 and TRBJ1-5; 7 bases are a match to TRBD1. This TCR was recovered from a human donor with glioblastoma. The CDR3 DNA reads TGTGCCAGCAGTCCAGGGGGGCCCCAGCATTTT. This codes for CASSPGGPQHF.